Presented here are 10 T cell receptor beta chains from one specimen sequenced in a study of human T cells and chemical hapten exposure. Time point in this sample: patch test 2, 6 weeks after DPC sensitization. The treatment here: therapeutic diphenylcyclopropenone sensitization with weekly scalp DPC. Total RNA came from unfractionated whole blood. TCRdb fed the RACE reads into MiXCR, producing one record per CDR3 protein. The table includes tens of thousands of distinct CDR3 sequences, approximately 9.6% detected once. The sequenced sample was whole blood, obtained in connection with sensitization to the hapten diphenylcyclopropenone (DPC). The receptors come from a woman aged 25-40 years with alopecia areata. Some clones in this sample may be carry-over from other donors' samples.

The sample holds many counts of this clonotype. The chain has TRBV4-2 and TRBJ2-4, with a possible D match to TRBD2 (7 bases). V shed 7 bases and J shed 9 bases, with 19 bases lying between them. The germline V gene has CDR1 LGHNA and CDR2 YNFKEQ. The CDR3 extends over 14 amino acids. The chain's CDR3 is CASTRGGNQGIQYF. The CDR3 nucleotides are TGTGCCAGCACGAGGGGGGGCAATCAAGGCATTCAGTACTTC.

This rearrangement joins TRBV5-5 to TRBJ1-6; maybe TRBD1 (5 bases). Trimming left V 6 bases short and J 7 bases short, with 14 bases between. CDR3 length equals 14 residues. Germline CDR1 and CDR2: SGHKS and YYEKEE (reference sequence). This chain's CDR3 is CASTTGRDNSPLHF. The CDR3 DNA reads TGTGCCAGCACCACGGGCAGGGACAATTCACCCCTCCACTTT.

The V and J genes are TRBV23-1 and TRBJ2-3; D is uncertain. TRBV23-1 is an open reading frame, and its role is uncertain. The germline V and J ends were trimmed by 5 bases and 3 bases, with 0 bases remaining between them. The CDR3 contains 10 residues. The CDR3 region has the DNA TGCGCCAGCAGTACAGATACGCAGTATTTT. Its protein product is CASSTDTQYF.

The J gene is TRBJ2-3, the V gene TRBV5-4, with D maybe TRBD2 (6 bases). There are 18 residues in the CDR3. Germline CDR1 reads SGHNT; CDR2 reads YYREEE (reference sequence). Trimming left V 0 bases short and J 5 bases short, with 22 bases between. The CDR3, as DNA: TGTGCCAGCAGCTTGGCTTGGCTCGGGGCCAGGGAGGAAGATACGCAGTATTTT. It yields the protein CASSLAWLGAREEDTQYF.

This clonotype turned up a few times. The V gene is TRBV5-6, the J gene TRBJ1-5; D remains ambiguous. Germline CDR1 reads SGHDT; CDR2 reads YYEEEE. V shed 1 base and J shed 5 bases, with 10 bases lying between them. This CDR3 comprises 14 residues. The CDR3 sequence: CASSLSGVHQPQHF. The CDR3 DNA reads as TGTGCCAGCAGCTTGTCGGGCGTCCATCAGCCCCAGCATTTT.

This clonotype was seen repeatedly, ten times or more. The V call is TRBV20-1, the J call TRBJ2-3, with 7 bases matching TRBD2. J was trimmed by 6 bases and V by 3 bases; bases with no gene match: 9. Germline values: CDR1 DFQATT, CDR2 SNEGSKA (reference sequence). This CDR3 contains 14 residues. The DNA of the CDR3 is TGCAGTGCTAGGACAGCGGGGACCATGGATACGCAGTATTTT. It encodes CSARTAGTMDTQYF.

The V call is TRBV6-2 or TRBV6-3, the J call TRBJ1-1; D is undetermined. The CDR3 contains 13 residues. Per germline, CDR1 MNHEY and CDR2 SVGEGT. The germline V and J ends were trimmed by 6 bases and 6 bases, with 14 bases remaining between them. The CDR3 DNA reads as TGTGCCAGCAGCGCCAATAGTGGGGCTGAAGCTTTCTTT. Residues: CASSANSGAEAFF.

The chain couples TRBV2 to TRBJ2-1; 10 nucleotides agree with TRBD2. Germline CDR1 SNHLY, CDR2 FYNNEI. The ends lost 7 bases at V and 3 bases at J; junction bases unmatched: 3. This CDR3 region has 14 residues. This chain's CDR3 is CASKGLAVYNEQFF. In DNA, the CDR3 is TGTGCCAGCAAAGGACTAGCGGTCTACAATGAGCAGTTCTTC.

This clonotype was seen ten or more times. This chain links TRBV19 with TRBJ1-1; TRBD1 aligns across 11 bases. Trimming at V came to 4 bases and at J to 10 bases, leaving 2 bases not matched to a gene. Germline values: CDR1 LNHDA, CDR2 SQIVND (reference sequence). The CDR3 sequence is 12 residues long. The CDR3: CASSTGTGGAFF. The CDR3 bases are TGTGCCAGTAGTACCGGGACAGGGGGAGCTTTCTTT.

The chain couples TRBV28 to TRBJ2-4; tentatively, D is TRBD2 (5 bases). V gave up 10 bases and J gave up 9 bases, with 13 bases separating them. Germline V gene data show CDR1 as MDHEN and CDR2 as SYDVKM. The CDR3 runs to 11 residues. This CDR3 reads CATTSGGIQYF. The CDR3 coding sequence is TGTGCCACTACGAGCGGAGGCATTCAGTACTTC.